This T cell receptor beta chain is drawn from a study of T-cell memory formation after mild COVID-19. About the research overall: In these data, TCR clusters were largely donor specific.

The junction had 6 bases not matched to a gene; V was cut back by 0 bases and J by 2 bases. Germline V CDR1 and CDR2: DFQATT, SNEGSKA (reference sequence). The CDR3 totals 16 residues. This clonotype came up a few times. Antigen: not known. Whole-study results and caveats: There was a balanced CD4/CD8 profile in clones contracting day 15 to 85, and later expanders leaned CD4+. Mostly located in CM and EM were contracting CD4+ clones, with contracting CD8+ clones located in EMRA.

One entry per CDR3 protein results from TCRdb running MiXCR on the 5' RACE reads. The sample lists about 160,000 distinct CDR3 sequences; 30% to 35% were seen once. The chain combines TRBV20-1 with TRBJ1-5, with 8 bases that match TRBD1. Sequences were obtained from PBMCs or a T cell subset sorted from them (not recorded which). The TCR originated in an adult woman who had mild COVID-19 (a few samples of this study predate the infection). Cell type and time point are not known. CDR3 loop: CSAREPGGRGNQPQHF. The CDR3 nucleotides are TGCAGTGCTAGAGAACCAGGGGGCCGGGGCAATCAGCCCCAGCATTTT.